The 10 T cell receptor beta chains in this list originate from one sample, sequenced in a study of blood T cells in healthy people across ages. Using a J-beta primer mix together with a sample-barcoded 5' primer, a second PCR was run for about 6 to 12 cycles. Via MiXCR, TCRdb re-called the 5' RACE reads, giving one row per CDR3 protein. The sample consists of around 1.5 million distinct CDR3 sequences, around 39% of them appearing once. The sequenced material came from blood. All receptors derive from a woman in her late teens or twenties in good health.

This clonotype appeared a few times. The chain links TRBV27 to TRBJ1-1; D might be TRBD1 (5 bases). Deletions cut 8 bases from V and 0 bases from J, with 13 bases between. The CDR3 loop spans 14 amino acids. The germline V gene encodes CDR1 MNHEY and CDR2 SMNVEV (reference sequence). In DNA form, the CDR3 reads TGTGCCAGCCGCCAGGGAGTGGTGAACACTGAAGCTTTCTTT. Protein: CASRQGVVNTEAFF.

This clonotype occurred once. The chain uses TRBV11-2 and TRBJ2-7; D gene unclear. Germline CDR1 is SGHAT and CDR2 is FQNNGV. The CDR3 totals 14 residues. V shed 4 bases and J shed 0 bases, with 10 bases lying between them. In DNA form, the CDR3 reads TGTGCCAGCAGCTCGGCAGTGAGCTCCTACGAGCAGTACTTC. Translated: CASSSAVSSYEQYF.

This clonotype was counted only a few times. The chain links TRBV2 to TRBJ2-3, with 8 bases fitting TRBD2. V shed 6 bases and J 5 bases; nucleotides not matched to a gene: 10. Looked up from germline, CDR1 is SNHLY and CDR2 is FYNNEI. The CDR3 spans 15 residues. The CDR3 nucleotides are TGTGCCAGCAGCGAGAGGCGGGGGGCAGGAGATACGCAGTATTTT. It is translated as CASSERRGAGDTQYF. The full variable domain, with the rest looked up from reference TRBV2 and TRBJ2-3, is EPEVTQTPSHQVTQMGQEVILRCVPISNHLYFYWYRQILGQKVEFLVSFYNNEISEKSEIFDDQFSVERPDGSNFTLKIRSTKLEDSAMYFCASSERRGAGDTQYFGPGTRLTVL.

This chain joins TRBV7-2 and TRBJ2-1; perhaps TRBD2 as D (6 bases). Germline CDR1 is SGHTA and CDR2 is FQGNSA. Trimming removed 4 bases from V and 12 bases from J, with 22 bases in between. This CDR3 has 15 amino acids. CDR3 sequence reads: CASSSQGPGLSGQFF. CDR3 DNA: TGTGCCAGCAGCTCCCAAGGTCCGGGACTGAGTGGGCAGTTCTTC. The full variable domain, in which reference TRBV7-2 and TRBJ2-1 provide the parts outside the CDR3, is GAGVSQSPSNKVTEKGKDVELRCDPISGHTALYWYRQSLGQGLEFLIYFQGNSAPDKSGLPSDRFSAERTGGSVSTLTIQRTQQEDSAVYLCASSSQGPGLSGQFFGPGTRLTVL.

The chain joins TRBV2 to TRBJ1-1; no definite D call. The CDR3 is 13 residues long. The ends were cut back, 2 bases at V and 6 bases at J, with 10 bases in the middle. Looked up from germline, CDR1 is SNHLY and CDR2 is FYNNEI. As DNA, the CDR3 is TGTGCCAGCAGTGAAAGGGCAGCCCCTGAAGCTTTCTTT. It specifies CASSERAAPEAFF.

The CDR3 nucleotides are TGCGCCAGCAGCCAAATTGGTAGTCCGGGTGGCTACACCTTC. Translating gives CASSQIGSPGGYTF. The chain employs TRBV4-1 and TRBJ1-2; the D is unclear. Trimming shortened V by 2 bases and J by 7 bases, and 14 bases separated the two germline ends. In germline, CDR1 is MGHRA, CDR2 YSYEKL. CDR3 length equals 14 residues.

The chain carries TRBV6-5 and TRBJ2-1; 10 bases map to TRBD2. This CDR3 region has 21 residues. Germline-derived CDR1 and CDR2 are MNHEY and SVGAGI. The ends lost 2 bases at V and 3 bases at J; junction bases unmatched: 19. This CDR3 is CASSYKREGWRGLAVYNEQFF. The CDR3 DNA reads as TGTGCCAGCAGTTACAAAAGAGAGGGATGGAGAGGACTAGCGGTCTACAATGAGCAGTTCTTC.

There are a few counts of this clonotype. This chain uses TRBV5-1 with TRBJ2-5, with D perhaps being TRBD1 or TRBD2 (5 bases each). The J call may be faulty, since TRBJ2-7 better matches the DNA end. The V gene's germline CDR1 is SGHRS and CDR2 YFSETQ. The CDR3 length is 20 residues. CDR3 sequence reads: CASSPEIGRGHIKRDDEQYF. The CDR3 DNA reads TGCGCCAGCAGCCCGGAGATTGGCCGAGGACACATTAAGAGGGACGACGAGCAGTACTTC.

CDR3 in amino acids: CASSQLPDSYGYTF. The CDR3 DNA sequence: TGTGCCAGCAGCCAACTCCCAGACAGCTATGGCTACACCTTC. The J gene is TRBJ1-2, the V gene TRBV3-1, with D perhaps matching TRBD1 (5 bases). Per germline, CDR1 LGHDT and CDR2 YNNKEL (reference sequence). The CDR3 covers 14 residues. V gave up 2 bases and J gave up 4 bases, with 11 bases separating them.

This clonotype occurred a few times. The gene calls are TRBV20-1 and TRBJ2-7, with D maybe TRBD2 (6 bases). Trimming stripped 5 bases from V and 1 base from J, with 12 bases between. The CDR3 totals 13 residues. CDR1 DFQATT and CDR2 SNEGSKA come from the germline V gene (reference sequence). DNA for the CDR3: TGCAGTGCTGAGCGGGTATCGTCCTACGAGCAGTACTTC. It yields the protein CSAERVSSYEQYF.